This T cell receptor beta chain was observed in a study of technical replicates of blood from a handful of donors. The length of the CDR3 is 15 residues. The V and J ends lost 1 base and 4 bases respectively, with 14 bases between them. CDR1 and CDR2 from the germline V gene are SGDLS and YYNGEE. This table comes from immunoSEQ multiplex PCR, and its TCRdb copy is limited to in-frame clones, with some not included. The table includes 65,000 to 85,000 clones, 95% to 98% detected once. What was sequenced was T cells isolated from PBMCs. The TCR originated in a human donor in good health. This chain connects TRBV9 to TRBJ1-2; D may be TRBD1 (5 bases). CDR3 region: CASSVMSGTGYGYTF. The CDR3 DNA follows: TGTGCCAGCAGCGTAATGTCCGGAACAGGCTATGGCTACACCTTC.